This T cell receptor beta chain was captured in a study of blood T cells in healthy people across ages. The table lists this clonotype with a count of one. Its antigen is as yet unknown. Overall study findings and caveats: Fewer expanded clones and more diversity marked long-lived versus aged donors. Bulk PBMC profiling left naive and antigen-experienced comparisons inconclusive.

CDR1 and CDR2 (germline): LGHDT, YNNKEL (reference sequence). The V segment lost 3 bases and the J segment 0 bases; nucleotides outside the gene matches: 5. The CDR3 runs to 18 residues. Each donor's blood draw was around 10 milliliters of peripheral blood. Next came a second PCR, run for roughly 6 to 11 cycles, which used a sample-barcoded 5' primer along with a J-beta primer mix. In TCRdb, the 5' RACE reads were re-called with MiXCR into one record per CDR3 protein. The repertoire holds hundreds of thousands of distinct CDR3 sequences, roughly 44% seen once, with approximately 19% in the top ten. What was sequenced was blood. The chain employs TRBV3-1 and TRBJ2-1, with 13 bases aligning to TRBD2. The sequence was obtained from a man between 60 and 75 years old in good health. CDR3 DNA: TGTGCCAGCAGCCACGGACTAGCGGGGGCTAGCTCCTACAATGAGCAGTTCTTC. It specifies CASSHGLAGASSYNEQFF.